These 25 T cell receptor beta chains were sequenced from one sample in a study of blood T cell repertoires in COVID-19. Sequencing used immunoSEQ multiplex PCR; TCRdb keeps in-frame clones, though not all of them. Here the sample spans tens of thousands of clones, about nine tenths being singletons. The sample was peripheral blood. The receptors were gathered from a man aged 50-59 years with active COVID-19.

This chain joins TRBV6-2 or TRBV6-3 and TRBJ2-7; the D gene is possibly TRBD1 (6 bases). This CDR3 has 14 amino acids. V was clipped by 5 bases and J by 3 bases, with 14 bases between them. The V gene's germline CDR1 is MNHEY and CDR2 SVGEGT. In nucleotides, the CDR3 is TGTGCCAGCAGTACAGACAGGTCCAACTACGAGCAGTACTTC. Translation: CASSTDRSNYEQYF.

The J gene is TRBJ2-2, the V gene TRBV5-4; a weak D match, TRBD1 (6 bases). The germline V and J ends were trimmed by 1 base and 5 bases, with 15 bases remaining between them. Germline V gene data show CDR1 as SGHNT and CDR2 as YYREEE (reference sequence). The CDR3 totals 16 residues. The CDR3 region is CASSLLVEGETGELFF. The CDR3 DNA reads as TGTGCCAGCAGCTTGCTTGTTGAGGGGGAAACCGGGGAGCTGTTTTTT.

Only a few counts were recorded for this clone. This chain joins TRBV24-1 and TRBJ2-3, with 7 bases lining up with TRBD1. The CDR3 runs 14 residues. The germline CDR1 and CDR2 sequences are KGHDR and SFDVKD. The V segment lost 4 bases and the J segment 4 bases; nucleotides outside the gene matches: 4. The chain's CDR3 is CATSEGTGADTQYF. The CDR3 DNA reads TGTGCCACCAGTGAGGGCACAGGGGCAGATACGCAGTATTTT.

This chain uses TRBV7-3 with TRBJ1-2; D may be TRBD1 (5 bases). The CDR3 sequence is 14 residues long. Trimming cost V 5 bases and J 3 bases, with 13 bases left between them. Germline V gene data show CDR1 as SGHTA and CDR2 as FQGTGA. The DNA of the CDR3 is TGTGCCAGCAGCGTTGGGACGGGAGACTATGGCTACACCTTC. Its translation: CASSVGTGDYGYTF.

This clone turned up a few times. V gene TRBV7-2 combines with J gene TRBJ1-5; D ambiguous. The CDR3 spans 12 residues. CDR1 is SGHTA, CDR2 FQGNSA, per germline. V was clipped by 4 bases and J by 6 bases, with 7 bases between them. CDR3 coding DNA: TGTGCCAGCAGCTCATACGGTCAGCCCCAGCATTTT. Translating gives CASSSYGQPQHF.

This clone was recorded a few times. As DNA, the CDR3 is TGTGCCAGCAGCACCCGGACAGATTCTGGAAACACCATATATTTT. Translation gives CASSTRTDSGNTIYF. This chain links TRBV7-2 with TRBJ1-3, with D maybe TRBD1 (6 bases). This CDR3 contains 15 residues. Germline V lookup: CDR1 SGHTA, CDR2 FQGNSA. The germline V and J ends were trimmed by 5 bases and 1 base, with 12 bases remaining between them.

In this sample, this clone turned up once. This sequence joins TRBV5-6 and TRBJ2-5, with 11 positions matching TRBD1. Per the germline V gene, CDR1 is SGHDT and CDR2 is YYEEEE. V lost 4 bases, J lost 5 bases, and 7 bases stayed unmatched. The CDR3 sequence is 15 residues long. CDR3 in amino acids: CASSIRTGGRETQYF. CDR3 nucleotides: TGTGCCAGCAGCATTCGGACAGGGGGCAGGGAGACCCAGTACTTC.

This chain links TRBV9 with TRBJ1-1, with a possible D match to TRBD1 (6 bases). This CDR3 is 14 amino acids long. Per the germline V gene, CDR1 is SGDLS and CDR2 is YYNGEE. V was trimmed by 4 bases and J by 3 bases, leaving 13 bases between them. The CDR3 sequence: CASSRLWTDTEAFF. CDR3 coding DNA: TGTGCCAGCAGCCGCCTCTGGACAGACACTGAAGCTTTCTTT.

There are a few counts of this clone. This sequence joins TRBV5-6 and TRBJ2-7; D may be TRBD2 (6 bases). V was shortened by 4 bases and J by 2 bases, with 13 bases between the two germline ends. This CDR3 is 14 amino acids long. Germline V gene data show CDR1 as SGHDT and CDR2 as YYEEEE. The CDR3 coding sequence is TGTGCCAGCAGCACAGAAGCGGGCCCCTACGAGCAGTACTTC. Translating gives CASSTEAGPYEQYF.

The chain carries TRBV14 and TRBJ2-1; D might be TRBD1 (6 bases). The CDR3 sequence is 14 residues long. V gave up 7 bases and J gave up 10 bases, with 20 bases separating them. Germline-derived CDR1 and CDR2 are SGHDN and FVKESK. In DNA form, the CDR3 reads TGTGCCAGCACCCAGGCACAGGGTCGCAGCGAGCAGTTCTTC. Translation gives CASTQAQGRSEQFF.

The chain joins TRBV4-2 to TRBJ1-4, with 9 bases identical to TRBD1. The CDR3 extends over 18 amino acids. The V gene end was trimmed by 4 bases and the J gene end by 0 bases; junction bases not matched to a gene: 9. The V gene's germline CDR1 is LGHNA and CDR2 YNFKEQ. The CDR3 DNA follows: TGTGCCAGCAGCCCCTCGGGACAGGGATTTTCAACTAATGAAAAACTGTTTTTT. Translating it yields CASSPSGQGFSTNEKLFF.

This CDR3 reads CASSPYGTTNTGELFF. The CDR3 DNA reads TGTGCCAGCAGCCCCTATGGGACAACGAACACCGGGGAGCTGTTTTTT. The chain uses TRBV28 and TRBJ2-2; TRBD1 is a possible D gene (6 bases). V gave up 6 bases and J gave up 0 bases, with 14 bases separating them. The CDR3 is made up of 16 amino acids. The germline CDR1 and CDR2 sequences are MDHEN and SYDVKM.

This clone appeared a single time. The chain uses TRBV5-1 and TRBJ2-5, with TRBD2 matching over 7 bases. The CDR3 spans 16 residues. With V trimmed by 0 bases and J by 1 base, 6 bases remained unmatched. The germline V gene has CDR1 SGHRS and CDR2 YFSETQ. DNA of the CDR3: TGCGCCAGCAGCTTGGGGCCCAGCGGGGTCCAAGAGACCCAGTACTTC. Protein: CASSLGPSGVQETQYF.

This clone occurred once. The chain joins TRBV30 to TRBJ2-7, with a weak D call TRBD1 (7 bases). CDR3 length: 12 residues. The ends were cut back, 4 bases at V and 6 bases at J, with 13 bases in the middle. Germline V CDR1 and CDR2: GTSNPN, SVGIG (reference sequence). CDR3 sequence (DNA): TGTGCCTGGACACCAGGGGGAGGCGAGCAGTACTTC. It yields the protein CAWTPGGGEQYF.

CDR3 loop: CASSLVAEAEAFF. The CDR3 nucleotides read TGTGCCAGCAGCTTAGTGGCGGAGGCTGAAGCTTTCTTT. The chain recombines TRBV7-9 with TRBJ1-1, with no clear D. CDR1 is SEHNR and CDR2 is FQNEAQ in the germline V gene (reference sequence). With 1 base removed from V and 6 bases from J, the gap between germline ends came to 9 bases. This CDR3 is 13 amino acids long.

This sequence joins TRBV27 and TRBJ2-1; D ambiguous. Trimming took 0 bases from V and 0 from J, leaving 12 bases between them. Germline V gene sequence: CDR1 MNHEY, CDR2 SMNVEV (reference sequence). The CDR3 totals 17 residues. The CDR3 DNA follows: TGTGCCAGCAGTTTATCGTCGCAGTGGTACTCCTACAATGAGCAGTTCTTC. Encoded protein: CASSLSSQWYSYNEQFF.

The J gene is TRBJ2-3, the V gene TRBV2; perhaps TRBD2 as D (6 bases). The germline gives CDR1 SNHLY, CDR2 FYNNEI. V was clipped by 1 base and J by 5 bases, with 16 bases between them. The CDR3 sequence is 16 residues long. The CDR3 region is CASSEDGTGTRDTQYF. The CDR3 DNA is TGTGCCAGCAGTGAAGATGGGACTGGCACACGAGATACGCAGTATTTT.

This clone was picked up a small number of times. V is TRBV12-5 and J is TRBJ1-1; 8 positions agree with TRBD1. Germline-derived CDR1 and CDR2 are LGHNT and FRNRAP. The ends lost 2 bases at V and 1 base at J; junction bases unmatched: 9. The CDR3 has 17 amino acids. CDR3 bases: TGTGCTAGTGGTTTGTTTGACAGGGGAGTAGGGAACACTGAAGCTTTCTTT. It specifies CASGLFDRGVGNTEAFF.

The chain joins TRBV2 to TRBJ1-4, with TRBD1 matching over 9 bases. Unmatched junction bases numbered 8, after V lost 5 bases and J lost 4 bases. Germline V gene data show CDR1 as SNHLY and CDR2 as FYNNEI. This CDR3 comprises 16 residues. CDR3 sequence: CASSPGTGTRNEKLFF. The CDR3 DNA reads as TGTGCCAGCAGTCCCGGGACAGGGACCCGTAATGAAAAACTGTTTTTT.

This chain joins TRBV9 and TRBJ1-1; the match to TRBD1 covers 7 bases. Trimming took 8 bases from V and 1 from J; bases not matched to a gene: 8. The CDR3 contains 14 residues. The germline gives CDR1 SGDLS, CDR2 YYNGEE. Written as DNA, the CDR3 is TGTGCCAGTTCGCGCACAGGGGCGAACACTGAAGCTTTCTTT. Its protein product is CASSRTGANTEAFF.

The chain uses TRBV11-2 and TRBJ2-1; 12 nucleotides line up with TRBD2. CDR1 is SGHAT, CDR2 FQNNGV, per germline. V lost 1 base, J lost 6 bases, and 4 bases stayed unmatched. The CDR3 covers 16 residues. CDR3 protein: CASSLVASGRANEQFF. As DNA, the CDR3 is TGTGCCAGCAGCTTAGTGGCTAGCGGGAGGGCCAATGAGCAGTTCTTC.

The CDR3 nucleotides are TGTGCCAGCAGCCAAAACCTAGCCTACAATGAGCAGTTCTTC. It specifies CASSQNLAYNEQFF. The J gene is TRBJ2-1, the V gene TRBV9; D uncertain. CDR1 is SGDLS, CDR2 YYNGEE, per germline. V was cut by 4 bases and J by 2 bases, with 10 bases left in between. This CDR3 spans 14 amino acids.

The rearrangement uses TRBV5-6 and TRBJ2-7; 14 positions match TRBD2. The CDR3 has 18 residues. The V gene's germline CDR1 is SGHDT and CDR2 YYEEEE. V shed 4 bases, J shed 5 bases, and the junction held 14 bases outside the gene matches. The CDR3 reads CASSHFAGTSGSGDEQYF. In nucleotides, the CDR3 is TGTGCCAGCAGCCACTTCGCCGGGACTAGCGGGAGCGGGGACGAGCAGTACTTC.

The rearrangement joins TRBV5-4 to TRBJ1-1; 8 bases fit TRBD1. CDR1 is SGHNT and CDR2 is YYREEE in the germline V gene (reference sequence). J lost 8 bases, V lost 3 bases, and 3 bases had no gene match. The CDR3 length is 12 residues. Written as DNA, the CDR3 is TGTGCCAGCAGCTCATGGACAGGGGAAGCTTTCTTT. Its translation is CASSSWTGEAFF.

The J gene is TRBJ2-2, the V gene TRBV5-1; D ambiguous. This CDR3 is 13 amino acids long. Trimming removed 0 bases from V and 4 bases from J, with 4 bases in between. Germline V gene lookup returns CDR1 SGHRS and CDR2 YFSETQ. CDR3 in amino acids: CASSLGATGELFF. The CDR3 bases are TGCGCCAGCAGCTTGGGAGCCACCGGGGAGCTGTTTTTT.